The rows below give T cell receptor beta chains drawn from one sample of a study of T cells after yellow fever vaccination. TCRdb fed the 5' RACE reads into MiXCR, producing one record per CDR3 protein. The repertoire includes 300,000 to 400,000 distinct CDR3 sequences, 8.7% of them detected once, and approximately 18% sits in the top ten. This material consisted of PBMCs, taken on the day of the first yellow fever vaccination. Receptors originate from a young man who received the YFV17D yellow fever vaccine. Each CDR3 is given with its conserved first and last residue. The D gene is left open where the match is weak. Expanded clones get a size class; other rows say once, few or many, or leave the size out.

d_call,j_call,clone_size,v_call,cdr3_nt,cdr3_aa
-,TRBJ2-2,few,TRBV5-1,TGCGCCAGCAGCACGGACGGTTGGGCCGGGGAGCTGTTTTTT,CASSTDGWAGELFF
TRBD1,TRBJ2-3,many,TRBV4-1,TGCGCCAGCAGCCTACAGGACAGGGGAAAGGGTGGGTCCGCAGATACGCAGTATTTT,CASSLQDRGKGGSADTQYF
TRBD1,TRBJ1-2,-,TRBV27,TGTGCTAGCAGCCCCGGACAGGGACGTTTTTATGGCTACACCTTC,CASSPGQGRFYGYTF
-,TRBJ2-7,few,TRBV3-1,TGTGCCAGCAGCCAAGGCTTGCCCTCCTACGAGCAGTACTTC,CASSQGLPSYEQYF
TRBD1,TRBJ1-6,many,TRBV12-3/TRBV12-4,TGTGCCAGCACCGGACAAAACGGACAGGGGAATTCACCCCTCCACTTT,CASTGQNGQGNSPLHF
-,TRBJ2-2,few,TRBV20-1,TGCAGTGCTAGGGGGGAGGCCGGGGAGCTGTTTTTT,CSARGEAGELFF
-,TRBJ2-3,-,TRBV12-3/TRBV12-4,TGTGCCAGCAGTTTTGGGGGGAAAGCAGATACGCAGTATTTT,CASSFGGKADTQYF
-,TRBJ2-3,-,TRBV20-1,TGCAGTGCTACCATTCTGGCGGGGAACACAGATACGCAGTATTTT,CSATILAGNTDTQYF
-,TRBJ2-3,few,TRBV7-9,TGTGCCAGCAGCTCGGCGTGGGAAGATACGCAGTATTTT,CASSSAWEDTQYF
TRBD1,TRBJ1-2,many,TRBV5-6,TGTGCCAGCAGCTCGCGACAGGGGATTAGCTATGGCTACACCTTC,CASSSRQGISYGYTF
TRBD1,TRBJ2-7,-,TRBV4-1,TGCGCCAGCAGCCAACCGGACAGGGCTTACGAGCAGTACTTC,CASSQPDRAYEQYF
-,TRBJ1-1,-,TRBV13,TGTGCCAGCAGCCCACGGACGGGGAGCACTGAAGCTTTCTTT,CASSPRTGSTEAFF
TRBD1,TRBJ2-7,few,TRBV6-1,TGTGCCAGCAGTGTGGACAGGTCCTCCTACGAGCAGTACTTC,CASSVDRSSYEQYF
-,TRBJ1-1,-,TRBV2,TGTGCCAGCACAATCTTAATGAACACTGAAGCTTTCTTT,CASTILMNTEAFF
TRBD2,TRBJ2-2,-,TRBV7-3,TGTGCCAGCAGCACGGGACTAGCCACCGGGGAGCTGTTTTTT,CASSTGLATGELFF
TRBD1,TRBJ1-5,few,TRBV4-1,TGCGCCAGCAGCCAGGGACAGGGGGCTAATAGCAATCAGCCCCAGCATTTT,CASSQGQGANSNQPQHF
-,TRBJ1-5,-,TRBV7-8,TGTGCCAGCAGCTTAGGGAGGGGGGGCTGGTCTAGCAATCAGCCCCAGCATTTT,CASSLGRGGWSSNQPQHF
TRBD2,TRBJ2-1,few,TRBV12-3/TRBV12-4,TGTGCCAGCAGTTTAGCGTTGGGTAGCGGGGGGCCCAATGAGCAGTTCTTC,CASSLALGSGGPNEQFF
TRBD1,TRBJ2-7,-,TRBV7-9,TGTGCCAGCAGCTCCGACTGGGACAGCCTTACGGAGCAGTACTTC,CASSSDWDSLTEQYF
TRBD1,TRBJ2-2,few,TRBV12-3/TRBV12-4,TGTGCCAGCAGACCAGGGGGTAGCCGTACCGGGGAGCTGTTTTTT,CASRPGGSRTGELFF
TRBD1,TRBJ2-1,few,TRBV6-1,TGTGCCAGCAGCTCCGGGACAGGGGGCTTGAGCTCCTACAATGAGCAGTTCTTC,CASSSGTGGLSSYNEQFF
-,TRBJ1-2,-,TRBV20-1,TGCAGTGCTAGAGATACCAGGGGTTGGAACTATGGCTACACCTTC,CSARDTRGWNYGYTF
TRBD1,TRBJ2-7,few,TRBV19,TGTGCCAGTAGTCTTGGACAGGGAGAATACGAGCAGTACTTC,CASSLGQGEYEQYF
-,TRBJ1-1,few,TRBV5-1,TGCGCCAGCAGACAAACAACAAGGGACACTGAAGCTTTCTTT,CASRQTTRDTEAFF
-,TRBJ2-5,-,TRBV4-3,TGCGCCAGCAGCCAATTGCAAGGAGAGACCCAGTACTTC,CASSQLQGETQYF
-,TRBJ2-6,few,TRBV18,TGTGCCAGCTCGCGATGGGACACGCTAGCTGGGGCCAACGTCCTGACTTTC,CASSRWDTLAGANVLTF
-,TRBJ1-1,few,TRBV6-1,TGTGCCAGCACGGGGGCCGGAATGAACACTGAAGCTTTCTTT,CASTGAGMNTEAFF
-,TRBJ1-6,few,TRBV20-1,TGCAGTGCTAGAGATCTGCAGGAGAGCTCCTATAATTCACCCCTCCACTTT,CSARDLQESSYNSPLHF
-,TRBJ1-3,few,TRBV18,TGTGCCAGCCCAAGAGCGCTCTTCTCTGGAAACACCATATATTTT,CASPRALFSGNTIYF
-,TRBJ2-3,few,TRBV7-9,TGTGCCAACAGGGCGGGGGCGACAGATACGCAGTATTTT,CANRAGATDTQYF
TRBD2,TRBJ2-3,-,TRBV2,TGTGCCAGCAGTGTAAACCCGGGACTAGCAAAAGATACGCAGTATTTT,CASSVNPGLAKDTQYF
-,TRBJ2-1,-,TRBV9,TGTGCCAGCAGCGTAGCCCCCGGGGGATCCTACAATGAGCAGTTCTTC,CASSVAPGGSYNEQFF
-,TRBJ1-1,few,TRBV18,TGTGCCAGCTCGTTAAATGTGGGAAAAGGGGGAACTGAAGCTTTCTTT,CASSLNVGKGGTEAFF
TRBD2,TRBJ2-1,many,TRBV4-1,TGCGCCAGCAGCCAAGTTAGCGGGGGGGCCGAGAATGAGCAGTTCTTC,CASSQVSGGAENEQFF
-,TRBJ2-1,once,TRBV20-1,TGCAGTGCTAGGGTCTCCTACTATGAGCAGTTCTTC,CSARVSYYEQFF
TRBD2,TRBJ2-3,few,TRBV12-3/TRBV12-4,TGTGCCAGCAGTTTCGGGGTAGCGGGTACAGATACGCAGTATTTT,CASSFGVAGTDTQYF
-,TRBJ2-1,-,TRBV29-1,TGCAGCGTTGAAATCCGGTCCTCCTACAATGAGCAGTTCTTC,CSVEIRSSYNEQFF
TRBD1,TRBJ1-2,few,TRBV7-9,TGTGCCAGCAGCTTAGCGGGTCGGCAGGGGGAAGGCTACACCTTC,CASSLAGRQGEGYTF
TRBD1,TRBJ1-1,-,TRBV9,TGTGCCAGCAGCCCTCGGGACAGGGAGGACACTGAAGCTTTCTTT,CASSPRDREDTEAFF
-,TRBJ1-2,many,TRBV5-5,TGTGCCAGCAGCTTGGAGGTGACTTACTACTATGGCTACACCTTC,CASSLEVTYYYGYTF
-,TRBJ2-7,few,TRBV3-1,TGTGCCAGCAGCCATATTAGAGGCTACGAGCAGTACTTC,CASSHIRGYEQYF
TRBD1,TRBJ2-1,-,TRBV29-1,TGCAGCGCAGGGGGCGACCAGCAGTTCTTC,CSAGGDQQFF
TRBD1,TRBJ1-2,few,TRBV14,TGTGCCAGCAGCCAAGTACAGGGGACTAACTATGGCTACACCTTC,CASSQVQGTNYGYTF
TRBD1,TRBJ1-2,few,TRBV6-1,TGTGCCAGCAGTGAATATGACAGGGCAAACTATGGCTACACCTTC,CASSEYDRANYGYTF
-,TRBJ1-6,-,TRBV4-3,TGCGCCAGCAGCCAAGATGTCGGCAGGGTCGGGTCACCCCTCCACTTT,CASSQDVGRVGSPLHF
-,TRBJ2-3,few,TRBV5-1,TGCGCCAGCAGGAAGGGGCGGGATACGCAGTATTTT,CASRKGRDTQYF
-,TRBJ1-5,few,TRBV6-5,TGTGCCAGCAGTTACCAAGGGCATCAGCCCCAGCATTTT,CASSYQGHQPQHF
TRBD2,TRBJ2-5,few,TRBV9,TGTGCCAGCAGCCCGTCGGTAGGGGCTAGCGGTGGTGGGGAGACCCAGTACTTC,CASSPSVGASGGGETQYF
-,TRBJ2-3,many,TRBV7-2,TGTGCCAGCAGCCGAGATTACACAGCAGATACGCAGTATTTT,CASSRDYTADTQYF
-,TRBJ2-5,many,TRBV3-1,TGTGCCAGCAGCCCAAGCGGAGGGACCCAAGAGACCCAGTACTTC,CASSPSGGTQETQYF
-,TRBJ1-6,-,TRBV5-4,TGTGCCAGCGGGACGGGGAGTGACTATAATTCACCCCTCCACTTT,CASGTGSDYNSPLHF
-,TRBJ2-3,-,TRBV7-2,TGTGCCAGCAGCTCTCTCGGTCTTGTAGGTGGGGATACGCAGTATTTT,CASSSLGLVGGDTQYF
-,TRBJ2-5,many,TRBV12-3/TRBV12-4,TGTGCCAGCAGTATGTGGGGGGGGGCCTCGGAGACCCAGTACTTC,CASSMWGGASETQYF